Below, one T cell receptor (beta chain) is given with its context. These data come from a study of cytomegalovirus exposure and HLA in healthy donors. Use of 60 Vbeta and 13 Jbeta primers characterized the PCR. TCRdb's copy holds only in-frame clones and misses some; the assay was immunoSEQ multiplex PCR. The table lists over 110,000 clones, 82% of them singletons. Material for sequencing was PBMCs. The clonotype comes from a male donor in good health and CMV-seronegative.

Here the CDR3 DNA reads TGTGCCAGCGACCGGCGCGGGGGGAGGATCAACTATGGCTACACCTTC. Residues: CASDRRGGRINYGYTF. The chain has TRBV5-6 and TRBJ1-2; tentatively, D is TRBD1 (5 bases). Trimming left V 7 bases short and J 2 bases short, with 21 bases between. CDR3 length: 16 amino acids. The germline V gene encodes CDR1 SGHDT and CDR2 YYEEEE.